These 13 T cell receptor beta chains came from one sample sequenced in a study of blood T cell repertoires in COVID-19. TCRdb's table, derived via immunoSEQ multiplex PCR, lists solely in-frame clones and lacks some. The table has over 200,000 clones, 65% to 85% seen once. Sequencing was performed on peripheral blood. These receptors originate from a man at least 80 years old with acute or convalescent COVID-19.

About this clone itself: The identical CDR3 is also encoded by other nucleotide sequences in the sample. The genes are TRBV5-4 and TRBJ1-2, with D unclear. The CDR3 is 12 amino acids. Per germline, CDR1 SGHNT and CDR2 YYREEE (reference sequence). The germline V and J ends were trimmed by 0 bases and 4 bases, with 4 bases remaining between them. The CDR3 coding sequence is TGTGCCAGCAGCTTGGACGGCTATGGCTACACCTTC. Residues: CASSLDGYGYTF.

The J gene is TRBJ1-1, the V gene TRBV20-1; TRBD1 is a possible D gene (5 bases). Germline assignment: CDR1 DFQATT and CDR2 SNEGSKA (reference sequence). The V end lost 3 bases, the J end lost 4 bases, and 21 bases lay between the germline ends. The CDR3 runs 16 residues. For the CDR3, the DNA is TGCAGTGCTAGTTCCTCCTCCGGGGGGGGAGGCACTGAAGCTTTCTTT. Translation gives CSASSSSGGGGTEAFF.

The CDR3 is CASSLSRGTGVTGELFF. The CDR3 DNA sequence: TGTGCCAGCAGCTTATCCCGAGGGACAGGGGTCACCGGGGAGCTGTTTTTT. V is TRBV11-3 and J is TRBJ2-2; TRBD1 agrees at 10 bases. The ends lost 2 bases at V and 4 bases at J; junction bases unmatched: 7. This CDR3 contains 17 residues. From germline, CDR1 is SGHNT and CDR2 YENEEA.

V and J are TRBV30 and TRBJ1-3, with a tentative D call TRBD1 (6 bases). Trimming stripped 0 bases from V and 4 bases from J, with 13 bases between. The CDR3 is 15 amino acids. Germline V lookup: CDR1 GTSNPN, CDR2 SVGIG (reference sequence). CDR3 residues: CAWSVTGTSGNTIYF. In DNA, the CDR3 is TGTGCCTGGAGTGTAACAGGGACCTCCGGAAACACCATATATTTT.

The V call is TRBV5-1, the J call TRBJ1-1; D possibly corresponds to TRBD1 (5 bases). CDR1 is SGHRS, CDR2 YFSETQ, per germline. Trimming shortened V by 4 bases and J by 2 bases, and 15 bases separated the two germline ends. The CDR3 consists of 15 residues. The CDR3 nucleotides are TGCGCCAGCAGCCATGGAGGGACGGTTAACACTGAAGCTTTCTTT. Protein sequence: CASSHGGTVNTEAFF.

The chain has TRBV5-1 and TRBJ2-3, with 11 nucleotides matching TRBD2. The CDR3 runs to 19 residues. The germline V gene has CDR1 SGHRS and CDR2 YFSETQ. Trimming at V came to 0 bases and at J to 2 bases, leaving 11 bases not matched to a gene. CDR3 sequence (DNA): TGCGCCAGCAGCTTGGGTATTAAACTAGCGGGGGACAACACAGATACGCAGTATTTT. It yields the protein CASSLGIKLAGDNTDTQYF.

V is TRBV10-3 and J is TRBJ1-1; TRBD1 aligns across 7 bases. Germline assignment: CDR1 ENHRY and CDR2 SYGVKD. The CDR3 has 13 residues. J lost 4 bases, V lost 6 bases, and 5 bases had no gene match. The CDR3 reads CAISPTGLTEAFF. The CDR3 region has the DNA TGTGCCATCAGCCCGACAGGGCTCACTGAAGCTTTCTTT.

In DNA form, the CDR3 reads TGTGCCAGCAGTTTTAACAGGGATTCAGATACGCAGTATTTT. It yields the protein CASSFNRDSDTQYF. This chain links TRBV28 with TRBJ2-3; tentative D call: TRBD1 (6 bases). Germline values: CDR1 MDHEN, CDR2 SYDVKM. V lost 3 bases, J lost 4 bases, and 11 bases lay in between. This CDR3 has 14 residues.

The V and J genes are TRBV6-5 and TRBJ1-1, with 9 bases fitting TRBD1. The trim removed 7 bases at V and 0 bases at J, leaving 6 bases unmatched. CDR3 size: 15 residues. Germline V gives CDR1 MNHEY, CDR2 SVGAGI. The CDR3: CASTGTGSMNTEAFF. The CDR3, as DNA: TGTGCCAGCACGGGGACAGGGTCAATGAACACTGAAGCTTTCTTT.

J is TRBJ2-5 and V is TRBV7-9; TRBD2 aligns across 9 bases. V dropped 1 base and J dropped 5; count of bases not matched to a gene: 5. This CDR3 is 15 amino acids long. From germline, CDR1 is SEHNR and CDR2 FQNEAQ (reference sequence). CDR3 in amino acids: CASSLGASGIETQYF. The DNA of the CDR3 is TGTGCCAGCAGCTTAGGGGCTAGCGGGATTGAGACCCAGTACTTC.

In DNA form, the CDR3 reads TGTGCCAGCAGTTACTCTTGGGGCTCGACAGGGTTCGAGCAGTACTTC. It encodes CASSYSWGSTGFEQYF. The rearrangement joins TRBV6-5 to TRBJ2-7; 7 bases align to TRBD1. Per germline, CDR1 MNHEY and CDR2 SVGAGI. The CDR3 contains 16 residues. V lost 0 bases to trimming and J lost 6 bases; unmatched junction nucleotides: 11.

This sequence joins TRBV3-1 (or the pseudogene TRBV3-2) and TRBJ2-3; TRBD1 matches 8 bases. CDR3 size: 14 residues. From germline, CDR1 is LGHDT and CDR2 YNNKEL (reference sequence). V gave up 4 bases and J gave up 9 bases; unmatched junction bases: 9. CDR3 sequence reads: CASSRDGQGGTQYF. The CDR3 nucleotides read TGTGCCAGCAGCCGAGATGGACAGGGTGGGACGCAGTATTTT.

This rearrangement joins TRBV9 to TRBJ1-1; the match to TRBD1 covers 7 bases. The CDR3 totals 15 residues. The trim removed 4 bases at V and 1 base at J, leaving 7 bases unmatched. CDR1 is SGDLS and CDR2 is YYNGEE in the germline V gene. CDR3 bases: TGTGCCAGCAGCCCCCGGGAGGGGGCGAACACTGAAGCTTTCTTT. This codes for CASSPREGANTEAFF. Supplemented by reference TRBV9 and TRBJ1-1, the full variable domain reads DSGVTQTPKHLITATGQRVTLRCSPRSGDLSVYWYQQSLDQGLQFLIQYYNGEERAKGNILERFSAQQFPDLHSELNLSSLELGDSALYFCASSPREGANTEAFFGQGTRLTVV.